A single sample is the source of the 11 T cell receptor beta chains below, sequenced in a study of blood T cell repertoires in acute mononucleosis. Time point in this sample: acute infectious mononucleosis, at clinical presentation within 2 weeks of symptom onset (visit 1). Sequenced by immunoSEQ multiplex PCR; TCRdb stores in-frame clones only, minus some. The top ten hold around 28% of the sample, which has about 7,400 clones, around a quarter seen once. The specimen was EBV YVL epitope tetramer+ CD8+ T cells sorted from PBMCs, collected during acute infectious mononucleosis. Subset here: CD8 T cells binding a tetramer with EBV BRLF1 109-117 peptide (YVL-BR). The receptors shown here come from a woman aged 18-29 years with infectious mononucleosis caused by EBV.

This clone was observed a handful of times. The gene calls are TRBV11-2 and TRBJ2-5; 7 positions match TRBD1. Germline CDR1 SGHAT, CDR2 FQNNGV. V was clipped by 7 bases and J by 4 bases; unmatched bases: 15. CDR3 length: 16 amino acids. The CDR3 reads CASMRQLTGSGETQYF. In DNA form, the CDR3 reads TGTGCCAGCATGAGGCAGTTGACAGGGAGTGGAGAGACCCAGTACTTC. Full variable domain (rest looked up from reference TRBV11-2 and TRBJ2-5): EAGVAQSPRYKIIEKRQSVAFWCNPISGHATLYWYQQILGQGPKLLIQFQNNGVVDDSQLPKDRFSAERLKGVDSTLKIQPAKLEDSAVYLCASMRQLTGSGETQYFGPGTRLLVL.

This clone was seen more than once but under ten times. This chain uses TRBV27 with TRBJ2-1; the D is unclear. The germline V gene encodes CDR1 MNHEY and CDR2 SMNVEV (reference sequence). The CDR3 is made up of 15 amino acids. Trimming stripped 5 bases from V and 2 bases from J, with 13 bases between. In DNA, the CDR3 is TGTGCCAGCAGTGATTACCTAACTCCCTACAATGAGCAGTTCTTC. Translation gives CASSDYLTPYNEQFF.

With regard to this clone: Since a far larger clone is one base different, this is likely a read error. The chain carries TRBV5-6 and TRBJ2-7, with 9 bases identical to TRBD2. The ends lost 2 bases at V and 6 bases at J; junction bases unmatched: 0. The CDR3 spans 12 residues. CDR1 is SGHDT, CDR2 YYEEEE, per germline. The CDR3 is CASSLAGGEQYF. In DNA, the CDR3 is TGTGCCAGCAGCTTAGCGGGGGGCGAGCAGTACTTC.

To note about this clone: A far larger clone is just one base off, so this is likely a read error. Other nucleotide sequences in the sample specify the same CDR3. V is TRBV29-1 and J is TRBJ2-1; a weak D match, TRBD2 (5 bases). This CDR3 contains 13 residues. V lost 4 bases to trimming and J lost 7 bases, with 14 bases between them. Looked up from germline, CDR1 is SQVTM and CDR2 is ANQGSEA. CDR3 amino acids: CSVVSLLGNEQFF. In nucleotides, the CDR3 is TGCAGCGTTGTGAGCTTACTAGGGAATGAGCAGTTCTTC.

There are many counts of this clone. V is TRBV28 and J is TRBJ2-7, with 11 bases fitting TRBD2. J lost 5 bases, V lost 6 bases, and 12 bases had no gene match. Germline V gene sequence: CDR1 MDHEN, CDR2 SYDVKM. The length of the CDR3 is 16 residues. CDR3 bases: TGTGCCAGCAGCTTCCCCACTAGCGGGAGTTTCGACGAGCAGTACTTC. Protein: CASSFPTSGSFDEQYF.

To note about this clone: Given a far larger clone just one base away, this is likely a sequencing read error. This sequence joins TRBV7-6 and TRBJ2-5; TRBD1 agrees at 9 bases. V gave up 0 bases and J gave up 5 bases; unmatched junction bases: 7. The germline V gene has CDR1 SGHVS and CDR2 FNYEAQ. There are 16 residues in the CDR3. The CDR3 reads CASSLAPGTGKETQYF. As DNA, the CDR3 is TGTGCCAGCAGCTTAGCCCCCGGGACAGGGAAGGAGACCCAGTACTTC.

This clone has a count of ten or more. V usage is TRBV7-9 and J usage is TRBJ2-7, with TRBD2 matching over 11 bases. V lost 3 bases and J lost 5; bases outside the gene matches: 9. The CDR3 runs to 16 residues. Germline V gene lookup returns CDR1 SEHNR and CDR2 FQNEAQ (reference sequence). The CDR3 bases are TGTGCCAGCAGCTTCCCCACTAGCGGGAGTTTCGACGAGCAGTACTTC. Translated: CASSFPTSGSFDEQYF.

The chain recombines TRBV5-4 with TRBJ2-1, with a tentative D call TRBD1 (6 bases). V dropped 4 bases and J dropped 5 bases, with 13 bases sitting between them. CDR1 and CDR2 (germline): SGHNT, YYREEE (reference sequence). The CDR3 has 14 residues. The chain's CDR3 is CASSPGHRDNEQFF. CDR3 sequence (DNA): TGTGCCAGCAGCCCGGGACACCGAGACAATGAGCAGTTCTTC.

As regards this clone: The junction departs from germline at one end; a sequencing error may be responsible. The chain couples TRBV11-2 to TRBJ2-5; D assignment may be TRBD1 or TRBD2 (6 bases each). This CDR3 region has 15 residues. Germline CDR1 and CDR2: SGHAT and FQNNGV. The CDR3 DNA sequence: TGTGTCAGCATGAGGGGGTTGGCGGGGCAAGAGACCCAGTACTTC. This encodes CVSMRGLAGQETQYF.

This clone is medium-sized (0.01 to 0.1%) in the sample. The rearrangement joins TRBV9 to TRBJ1-2; D gene ambiguous. This CDR3 spans 15 amino acids. Germline-derived CDR1 and CDR2 are SGDLS and YYNGEE. The V gene lost 4 bases and the J gene lost 2 bases, with 15 bases spanning the gap. CDR3 sequence reads: CASSPDISPNYGYTF. The CDR3 DNA follows: TGTGCCAGCAGCCCAGACATCTCCCCGAACTATGGCTACACCTTC. The full variable domain, its missing parts supplied by reference TRBV9 and TRBJ1-2, is DSGVTQTPKHLITATGQRVTLRCSPRSGDLSVYWYQQSLDQGLQFLIQYYNGEERAKGNILERFSAQQFPDLHSELNLSSLELGDSALYFCASSPDISPNYGYTFGSGTRLTVV.

By sample share, this clone is medium-sized (0.01 to 0.1%). The CDR3 spells CASSILAGDSYEQYF. CDR3 sequence (DNA): TGTGCCAGCAGCATCCTAGCGGGGGACTCCTACGAGCAGTACTTC. This rearrangement joins TRBV11-2 to TRBJ2-7, with 10 bases matching TRBD2. Unmatched junction bases numbered 4, after V lost 5 bases and J lost 0 bases. Germline lookup yields CDR1 SGHAT and CDR2 FQNNGV. This CDR3 has 15 amino acids.